A selection of T cell receptor beta chains follows, all from one sample in a study of radiotherapy plus CTLA-4 blockade in lung cancer. TCRdb's copy holds only in-frame clones and misses some; the assay was immunoSEQ multiplex PCR. Of 50,000 to 85,000 clones detected, around 83% appear once; the ten largest clones hold roughly 3.9%. The sequencing here drew on peripheral blood, taken from a patient treated with radiotherapy plus ipilimumab. The receptors were sampled from a human donor with non-small cell lung cancer who had a partial response to radiotherapy plus ipilimumab. Both conserved end residues are part of each CDR3. The D gene is left open where the match is weak. Clone sizes are given selectively: once, few, many, or a class where the clone is expanded.

D: TRBD1; V: TRBV27; J: TRBJ1-2; size: .; CDR3: CASSLYRQGAGGYTF; DNA: TGTGCCAGCAGTTTATACCGGCAGGGGGCTGGGGGCTACACCTTC
D: .; V: TRBV11-2; J: TRBJ2-7; size: once; CDR3: CASSLARQGHEQYF; DNA: TGTGCCAGCAGCTTAGCCCGGCAGGGCCACGAGCAGTACTTC
D: TRBD1; V: TRBV13; J: TRBJ2-2; size: .; CDR3: CASSSQTGTGSNTGELFF; DNA: TGTGCCAGCAGCTCCCAAACCGGGACAGGGTCGAACACCGGGGAGCTGTTTTTT
D: TRBD1; V: TRBV10-3; J: TRBJ2-7; size: .; CDR3: CAIRTGTDEQYF; DNA: TGTGCCATCAGGACCGGGACAGACGAGCAGTACTTC
D: TRBD2; V: TRBV30; J: TRBJ2-7; size: .; CDR3: CAWSLGLAGGYEQYF; DNA: TGTGCCTGGAGCTTGGGACTAGCGGGAGGCTACGAGCAGTACTTC
D: .; V: TRBV10-2; J: TRBJ2-2; size: .; CDR3: CASREGPLEGELFF; DNA: TGCGCCAGCAGGGAGGGGCCGCTGGAAGGGGAGCTGTTTTTT
D: TRBD1; V: TRBV5-1; J: TRBJ1-2; size: .; CDR3: CASSYSFRGPGYTF; DNA: TGCGCCAGCAGCTATTCTTTCAGGGGGCCAGGCTACACCTTC
D: TRBD1; V: TRBV7-9; J: TRBJ2-7; size: medium-sized; CDR3: CASSSRGDRVDEQYF; DNA: TGTGCCAGCAGCTCAAGAGGGGACAGGGTGGACGAGCAGTACTTC
D: .; V: TRBV5-4; J: TRBJ2-6; size: .; CDR3: CASRERGGANVLTF; DNA: TGTGCCAGCCGGGAGAGAGGTGGGGCCAACGTCCTGACTTTC
D: .; V: TRBV7-2; J: TRBJ2-3; size: .; CDR3: CASSWQLGGKSTDTQYF; DNA: TGTGCCAGCAGCTGGCAATTAGGCGGGAAAAGCACAGATACGCAGTATTTT
D: .; V: TRBV11-2; J: TRBJ1-1; size: .; CDR3: CASSPGGAYTEAFF; DNA: TGTGCCAGCAGCCCCGGCGGGGCGTACACTGAAGCTTTCTTT
D: .; V: TRBV25-1; J: TRBJ2-6; size: .; CDR3: CASSDPGEASGANVLTF; DNA: TGTGCCAGCAGTGACCCGGGGGAGGCATCTGGGGCCAACGTCCTGACTTTC
D: .; V: TRBV10-3; J: TRBJ1-1; size: .; CDR3: CAISETGNTEAFF; DNA: TGTGCCATCAGCGAAACAGGGAACACTGAAGCTTTCTTT
D: TRBD1; V: TRBV5-1; J: TRBJ1-1; size: .; CDR3: CASSLQGGAMNTEAFF; DNA: TGCGCCAGCAGCTTGCAAGGGGGCGCGATGAACACTGAAGCTTTCTTT
D: TRBD2; V: TRBV18; J: TRBJ2-1; size: .; CDR3: CASSPASGTNYNEQFF; DNA: TGTGCCAGCTCACCGGCTAGCGGGACGAACTACAATGAGCAGTTCTTC